The 19 T cell receptor beta chains listed next were all sequenced from one sample in a study of human T cells and chemical hapten exposure. As to time point: patch test 1, 2 weeks after DPC sensitization. Treatment: therapeutic diphenylcyclopropenone sensitization with weekly scalp DPC. TCRdb processed the RACE reads anew with MiXCR; each CDR3 protein has one entry. Among tens of thousands of distinct CDR3 sequences listed, 6% to 9% were seen once. Source: whole blood, taken in connection with sensitization to the hapten diphenylcyclopropenone (DPC). The receptors come from a woman in her 30s with alopecia areata. Some clones in this sample may be carry-over from other donors' samples.

There are a few counts of this clonotype. The chain combines TRBV2 with TRBJ1-1, with 9 positions matching TRBD1. The CDR3 totals 12 residues. The germline CDR1 and CDR2 sequences are SNHLY and FYNNEI. The trim removed 6 bases at V and 6 bases at J, leaving 2 bases unmatched. The CDR3: CASRGQGPEAFF. CDR3 coding DNA: TGTGCCAGCAGGGGACAGGGCCCTGAAGCTTTCTTT.

This clonotype was counted ten times or more. V gene TRBV5-4 combines with J gene TRBJ2-5; 13 positions match TRBD2. This CDR3 is built from 17 residues. The germline V gene has CDR1 SGHNT and CDR2 YYREEE (reference sequence). With 5 bases clipped from V and 5 bases from J, the junction kept 12 bases outside the gene matches. CDR3 bases: TGTGCCAGCAGTCCCGGGACTAGCGGGGTAGCATGGGAGACCCAGTACTTC. Its protein product is CASSPGTSGVAWETQYF.

This clonotype was recorded a few times. The chain combines TRBV30 with TRBJ1-6; possible D gene TRBD1, 6 bases. Germline V CDR1 and CDR2: GTSNPN, SVGIG (reference sequence). The CDR3 extends over 14 amino acids. V dropped 5 bases and J dropped 7 bases, with 15 bases sitting between them. The CDR3 reads CAWRRGAGNSPLHF. CDR3 coding DNA: TGTGCCTGGCGTCGGGGGGCCGGCAATTCACCCCTCCACTTT.

The chain uses TRBV18 and TRBJ2-3, with 8 bases lining up with TRBD1. This CDR3 is built from 19 residues. Losses at the gene ends were 2 bases for V and 1 base for J; bases not matched to a gene: 14. Germline CDR1 is KGHSH and CDR2 is LQKENI. DNA for the CDR3: TGTGCCAGCTCACCATCTCTGGGACAGGTTGCGGCGGGCACAGATACGCAGTATTTT. It specifies CASSPSLGQVAAGTDTQYF.

This clonotype came up a few times. The rearrangement joins TRBV7-6 to TRBJ2-3; D may match TRBD1 or TRBD2 (5 bases each). This CDR3 region has 17 residues. The germline V gene has CDR1 SGHVS and CDR2 FNYEAQ. The germline V and J ends were trimmed by 4 bases and 4 bases, with 21 bases remaining between them. The CDR3 here is CASSWTTGTLGADTQYF. The CDR3, as DNA: TGTGCCAGCAGCTGGACCACCGGGACCCTAGGGGCAGATACGCAGTATTTT.

This clonotype showed up many times. The chain links TRBV3-1 to TRBJ1-1; 8 bases align to TRBD1. This CDR3 spans 13 amino acids. Per the germline V gene, CDR1 is LGHDT and CDR2 is YNNKEL (reference sequence). Unmatched junction bases numbered 6, after V lost 1 base and J lost 11 bases. CDR3 residues: CASSQGSRTGAFF. CDR3 DNA sequence: TGTGCCAGCAGCCAAGGTTCTAGGACAGGGGCTTTCTTT. Filled out from reference TRBV3-1 and TRBJ1-1, the complete variable domain reads DTAVSQTPKYLVTQMGNDKSIKCEQNLGHDTMYWYKQDSKKFLKIMFSYNNKELIINETVPNRFSPKSPDKAHLNLHINSLELGDSAVYFCASSQGSRTGAFFGQGTRLTVV.

This clonotype was seen repeatedly, ten times or more. V gene TRBV30 combines with J gene TRBJ1-5, with 9 bases fitting TRBD1. Trimming removed 4 bases from V and 2 bases from J; junction bases left unmatched: 3. Germline V gives CDR1 GTSNPN, CDR2 SVGIG (reference sequence). CDR3 length equals 14 residues. CDR3 residues: CAWMGQGGNQPQHF. CDR3 bases: TGTGCCTGGATGGGACAGGGCGGCAATCAGCCCCAGCATTTT.

This clonotype was observed many times. The genes are TRBV12-3 or TRBV12-4 and TRBJ1-6, with TRBD1 matching 10 bases. Trimming took 3 bases from V and 9 from J; bases not matched to a gene: 2. CDR3 length: 14 residues. The CDR3 sequence: CASSFGQGGSPLHF. Written as DNA, the CDR3 is TGTGCCAGCAGTTTTGGACAGGGGGGTTCACCCCTCCACTTT.

In this sample, this clonotype turned up a few times. The rearrangement links TRBV3-1 to TRBJ1-6; D gene unclear. This CDR3 contains 16 residues. Germline V gene data show CDR1 as LGHDT and CDR2 as YNNKEL (reference sequence). The V end was cut by 0 bases, the J end by 14 bases, with 20 bases between. CDR3 protein: CASSQDPSRRLGSLHF. The CDR3 DNA is TGTGCCAGCAGCCAAGACCCCTCGAGGCGGCTGGGGTCCCTCCACTTT.

This chain uses TRBV19 with TRBJ1-5; no firm D call. Germline lookup yields CDR1 LNHDA and CDR2 SQIVND (reference sequence). Trimming left V 6 bases short and J 5 bases short, with 8 bases between. This CDR3 has 12 residues. CDR3 loop: CASRLNDQPQHF. The CDR3 DNA is TGTGCCAGTAGACTAAATGATCAGCCCCAGCATTTT. Complete variable domain (other parts from reference TRBV19 and TRBJ1-5): DGGITQSPKYLFRKEGQNVTLSCEQNLNHDAMYWYRQDPGQGLRLIYYSQIVNDFQKGDIAEGYSVSREKKESFPLTVTSAQKNPTAFYLCASRLNDQPQHFGDGTRLSIL.

This clonotype came up many times. The chain carries TRBV10-3 and TRBJ2-1, with 10 bases matching TRBD1. Per the germline V gene, CDR1 is ENHRY and CDR2 is SYGVKD. There are 16 residues in the CDR3. Trimming at V came to 1 base and at J to 2 bases, leaving 2 bases not matched to a gene. CDR3 sequence (DNA): TGTGCCATCAGTGAGTGGACAGGGGGTCCCTACAATGAGCAGTTCTTC. Translating it yields CAISEWTGGPYNEQFF.

This clonotype was found a few times. The CDR3 DNA sequence: TGCAGCGTTGGGGGACAGGCGATTAATGAAAAACTGTTTTTT. This gives the protein CSVGGQAINEKLFF. The V and J genes are TRBV29-1 and TRBJ1-4; 8 nucleotides align to TRBD1. The ends lost 4 bases at V and 4 bases at J; junction bases unmatched: 5. There are 14 residues in the CDR3. Per germline, CDR1 SQVTM and CDR2 ANQGSEA.

This clonotype was detected a few times. The chain carries TRBV6-4 and TRBJ2-2; D may correspond to TRBD1 or TRBD2 (5 bases each). Germline CDR1 MRHNA, CDR2 SNTAGT. Trimming removed 5 bases at V and 1 base at J, with 11 bases between. The CDR3 has 15 residues. The CDR3 protein is CASSTGGLNTGELFF. CDR3 sequence (DNA): TGTGCCAGCAGTACAGGAGGTCTGAACACCGGGGAGCTGTTTTTT.

This clonotype was recorded at least ten times. The J gene is TRBJ1-1, the V gene TRBV6-1; 8 bases match TRBD1. Germline loops: CDR1 MNHNS, CDR2 SASEGT. This CDR3 comprises 16 residues. Trimming at V came to 4 bases and at J to 5 bases, leaving 12 bases not matched to a gene. Here the CDR3 DNA reads TGTGCCAGCAGTGCGAACTATGGACAGGGCAGAACTGAAGCTTTCTTT. Its translation: CASSANYGQGRTEAFF.

The J gene is TRBJ1-1, the V gene TRBV20-1, with 7 bases identical to TRBD1. Germline CDR1 DFQATT, CDR2 SNEGSKA (reference sequence). Unmatched junction bases numbered 10, after V lost 6 bases and J lost 0 bases. The CDR3 sequence is 15 residues long. CDR3 sequence (DNA): TGCAGTGCGGTGGGGACAGCTCGTTTGAACACTGAAGCTTTCTTT. As protein: CSAVGTARLNTEAFF.

The table lists this clonotype with many counts. The CDR3 is CSAWDRYSNQPQHF. Here the CDR3 DNA reads TGCAGTGCTTGGGACAGGTATAGCAATCAGCCCCAGCATTTT. The chain combines TRBV20-1 with TRBJ1-5, with TRBD1 matching over 8 bases. Germline V gives CDR1 DFQATT, CDR2 SNEGSKA (reference sequence). V lost 5 bases to trimming and J lost 0 bases; unmatched junction nucleotides: 3. CDR3 length equals 14 residues.

This clonotype was picked up many times. Here the CDR3 reads CSVNPSGVPYEQYF. CDR3 nucleotide sequence: TGCAGCGTTAACCCTAGCGGGGTACCCTACGAGCAGTACTTC. The chain links TRBV29-1 to TRBJ2-7, with 9 positions matching TRBD2. Germline lookup yields CDR1 SQVTM and CDR2 ANQGSEA. Trimming removed 5 bases from V and 2 bases from J; junction bases left unmatched: 7. This CDR3 has 14 amino acids.

This clonotype was counted ten times or more. The chain has TRBV7-2 and TRBJ2-7; a weak D match, TRBD2 (6 bases). Germline V lookup: CDR1 SGHTA, CDR2 FQGNSA. V lost 5 bases and J lost 2, with 16 bases in between. There are 15 residues in the CDR3. CDR3 protein: CASSPGLKRTYEQYF. Written as DNA, the CDR3 is TGTGCCAGCAGCCCGGGACTCAAACGAACCTACGAGCAGTACTTC.

This clonotype occurred a few times. The chain joins TRBV5-4 to TRBJ2-1; TRBD1 matches 10 bases. With V trimmed by 4 bases and J by 2 bases, 18 bases remained unmatched. Germline CDR1 reads SGHNT; CDR2 reads YYREEE (reference sequence). This CDR3 is 20 amino acids long. CDR3 nucleotide sequence: TGTGCCAGCAGCCAGATTGGACAGGGGGAACCCCCAGGGGCCTACAATGAGCAGTTCTTC. Protein sequence: CASSQIGQGEPPGAYNEQFF. Looking up the rest from reference TRBV5-4 and TRBJ2-1 gives the full variable domain: ETGVTQSPTHLIKTRGQQVTLRCSSQSGHNTVSWYQQALGQGPQFIFQYYREEENGRGNFPPRFSGLQFPNYSSELNVNALELDDSALYLCASSQIGQGEPPGAYNEQFFGPGTRLTVL.